This is a list of T cell receptor beta chains from one sample in a study of CD8 T cells in Susac syndrome. TCRdb re-called the immunoSEQ multiplex PCR reads with MiXCR, one entry per CDR3 protein. The sample contains about 80,000 distinct CDR3 sequences, around 94% of which appear only once. The sequenced material came from CD8+ T cells from PBMCs. These receptors came from a human donor in good health. Each CDR3 is given with its conserved first and last residue. The D gene is left open where the match is weak. The size field is filled for only some rows; it gives once, few, many or a size class.

J | D | V | size | DNA | CDR3
TRBJ2-2 | . | TRBV5-1 | . | TGCGCCAGTGAAGGACCGGACAGGGAGCTGTTTTTT | CASEGPDRELFF
TRBJ1-2 | . | TRBV20-1 | . | TGCAGTGCCCAGACCACTAACTATGGCTACACCTTC | CSAQTTNYGYTF
TRBJ1-5 | . | TRBV6-5 | . | TGTGCCAGCAGTTACATAGGTGTGGATCAGCCCCAGCATTTT | CASSYIGVDQPQHF
TRBJ1-1 | . | TRBV4-1 | . | TGCGCCAGCAGCCATCGACAGGCCTCTAACACTGAAGCTTTCTTT | CASSHRQASNTEAFF
TRBJ1-2 | TRBD1 | TRBV12-3/TRBV12-4 | . | TGTGCCAGCAGTTTAGGGGACAGGAGGATAACCTATGGCTACACCTTC | CASSLGDRRITYGYTF
TRBJ1-2 | . | TRBV4-1 | . | TGCGCCAGCAGCCAAGGAGGAGCGGGGATAAGCTATGGCTACACCTTC | CASSQGGAGISYGYTF
TRBJ2-5 | . | TRBV7-7 | . | TGTGCTAGCAGCCCCAAGGAATTGAGAGAGACCCAGTACTTC | CASSPKELRETQYF
TRBJ2-1 | . | TRBV27 | . | TGTGCCAGCAGTTTAGGGACAAGTAGCTTATGGCAGTTCTTC | CASSLGTSSLWQFF
TRBJ2-1 | . | TRBV20-1 | . | TGCAGTGCTAGACGATTTATCAGGAGATACGGCAATGAGCAGTTCTTC | CSARRFIRRYGNEQFF
TRBJ1-2 | TRBD1 | TRBV6-2/TRBV6-3 | few | TGTGCCAGCAGTTCCGACAGGGTGAGCTACACCTTC | CASSSDRVSYTF
TRBJ1-2 | TRBD1 | TRBV15 | . | TGTGCCACCAGCAGAGAGGGACAGGGGAGGTATGGCTACACCTTC | CATSREGQGRYGYTF
TRBJ1-2 | . | TRBV27 | . | TGTGCCAGCAGTTTAAACCGGTTGGGACTTCCCTATGGCTACACCTTC | CASSLNRLGLPYGYTF
TRBJ2-3 | . | TRBV7-9 | . | TGTGCCAGCAGCTCCCCCTTTAGGATGAGCACAGATACGCAGTATTTT | CASSSPFRMSTDTQYF
TRBJ2-5 | . | TRBV20-1 | once | TGCAGTGCCAAGGGAGCAGGGGAGACCCAGTACTTC | CSAKGAGETQYF
TRBJ1-1 | . | TRBV7-9 | . | TGTGCCAGCAGCCCCCCCTTTGGGGGGCTCACTGAAGCTTTCTTT | CASSPPFGGLTEAFF
TRBJ2-1 | . | TRBV7-6 | once | TGTGCCAGCAGCCCCGGACGGCCCTCCTACAATGAGCAGTTCTTC | CASSPGRPSYNEQFF
TRBJ2-7 | . | TRBV3-1 | . | TGTGCCAGCAGCCAAGAGATGGTCACAGGCTCCTACGAGCAGTACTTC | CASSQEMVTGSYEQYF
TRBJ1-1 | TRBD1 | TRBV5-4 | . | TGTGCCAGCAGACCGGACAGGGGTGGGACTGAAGCTTTCTTT | CASRPDRGGTEAFF
TRBJ1-5 | TRBD1 | TRBV9 | . | TGTGCCAGCAGCGCGACTTCGGGACAGTGGGGCAATCAGCCCCAGCATTTT | CASSATSGQWGNQPQHF
TRBJ1-2 | . | TRBV20-1 | once | TGCAGTGCTAGGGGGGGGACGGATAACTATGGCTACACCTTC | CSARGGTDNYGYTF
TRBJ2-7 | . | TRBV4-3 | . | TGCGCCAGCAGCCAAGATAAGTTTTACGAGCAGTACTTC | CASSQDKFYEQYF
TRBJ1-2 | . | TRBV30 | . | TGTGCCTGGAGCCGGGGAGTTTCTAACTATGGCTACACCTTC | CAWSRGVSNYGYTF
TRBJ2-7 | . | TRBV9 | . | TGTGCCAGCAGCGTAGCGGACATCGGATCCTACGAGCAGTACTTC | CASSVADIGSYEQYF
TRBJ2-1 | . | TRBV12-3/TRBV12-4 | . | TGTGCCAGCAGTTTAGTGTCTACCTACAATGAGCAGTTCTTC | CASSLVSTYNEQFF
TRBJ1-2 | . | TRBV30 | . | TGTGCCTGGATGGGTGTAAATCACGGCTATGGCTACACCTTC | CAWMGVNHGYGYTF
TRBJ2-3 | . | TRBV28 | . | TGTGCCAGCAGTTTGTATAGGGACACAAAGCGAGACACAGATACGCAGTATTTT | CASSLYRDTKRDTDTQYF
TRBJ2-1 | . | TRBV6-2/TRBV6-3 | . | TGTGCCAGCAGTCAAATCTACAATGAGCAGTTCTTC | CASSQIYNEQFF
TRBJ2-3 | . | TRBV2 | . | TGTGCCAGCACGAGACGCATAGCCGCAGATACGCAGTATTTT | CASTRRIAADTQYF
TRBJ2-3 | TRBD2 | TRBV18 | . | TGTGCCAGCTCACACAAACGGGGGGGCTTAATGGATACGCAGTATTTT | CASSHKRGGLMDTQYF
TRBJ1-2 | TRBD1 | TRBV20-1 | . | TGCAGTGCTAGGGGGACAGGGGGTTACTATGGCTACACCTTC | CSARGTGGYYGYTF
TRBJ2-5 | . | TRBV27 | . | TGTGCCAGCAGTGGGACAGCCGGGGGAGAGACCCAGTACTTC | CASSGTAGGETQYF
TRBJ1-1 | . | TRBV7-9 | . | TGTGCCAGTCGGAAGGTCACTGAAGCTTTCTTT | CASRKVTEAFF
TRBJ2-1 | . | TRBV11-2 | . | TGTGCCAGCAGCTCCCACTCGAACAATGAGCAGTTCTTC | CASSSHSNNEQFF
TRBJ1-1 | . | TRBV12-3/TRBV12-4 | . | TGTGCCAGCGTGGGGAACACTGAAGCTTTCTTT | CASVGNTEAFF
TRBJ2-1 | . | TRBV6-6 | few | TGTGCCAGCTCAGGAAGCTCCTACAATGAGCAGTTCTTC | CASSGSSYNEQFF
TRBJ1-5 | . | TRBV7-9 | . | TGTGCCAGCAGTCGGGACTTGTATAGCAATCAGCCCCAGCATTTT | CASSRDLYSNQPQHF
TRBJ2-1 | . | TRBV7-9 | . | TGTGCCAGCACCCGGCGGAACAATGAGCAGTTCTTC | CASTRRNNEQFF
TRBJ2-7 | TRBD2 | TRBV5-1 | . | TGCGCCAGCAGCCTTAGCGGGGGGGCCCCCTACGAGCAGTACTTC | CASSLSGGAPYEQYF
TRBJ2-3 | . | TRBV3-1 | . | TGTGCCAGCAGCCAACCTCAAAGGGCAGATACGCAGTATTTT | CASSQPQRADTQYF
TRBJ1-2 | . | TRBV12-3/TRBV12-4 | . | TGTGCCAGCAGTTTGAGAGCCGGGGAGAGCTATGGCTACACCTTC | CASSLRAGESYGYTF
TRBJ1-1 | . | TRBV5-4 | . | TGTGCCAGCAGATCGGTCGGGAACACTGAAGCTTTCTTT | CASRSVGNTEAFF
TRBJ2-7 | TRBD1 | TRBV15 | . | TGTGCCACCAGCAGAAGCCGACAGGGGCTATACGAGCAGTACTTC | CATSRSRQGLYEQYF
TRBJ1-1 | . | TRBV2 | . | TGTGCCAGCAGTGATGGGGTAACTGAAGCTTTCTTT | CASSDGVTEAFF
TRBJ2-7 | . | TRBV12-3/TRBV12-4 | . | TGTGCCAGCAGTTTAAGGCAGGGAAACGAGCAGTACTTC | CASSLRQGNEQYF